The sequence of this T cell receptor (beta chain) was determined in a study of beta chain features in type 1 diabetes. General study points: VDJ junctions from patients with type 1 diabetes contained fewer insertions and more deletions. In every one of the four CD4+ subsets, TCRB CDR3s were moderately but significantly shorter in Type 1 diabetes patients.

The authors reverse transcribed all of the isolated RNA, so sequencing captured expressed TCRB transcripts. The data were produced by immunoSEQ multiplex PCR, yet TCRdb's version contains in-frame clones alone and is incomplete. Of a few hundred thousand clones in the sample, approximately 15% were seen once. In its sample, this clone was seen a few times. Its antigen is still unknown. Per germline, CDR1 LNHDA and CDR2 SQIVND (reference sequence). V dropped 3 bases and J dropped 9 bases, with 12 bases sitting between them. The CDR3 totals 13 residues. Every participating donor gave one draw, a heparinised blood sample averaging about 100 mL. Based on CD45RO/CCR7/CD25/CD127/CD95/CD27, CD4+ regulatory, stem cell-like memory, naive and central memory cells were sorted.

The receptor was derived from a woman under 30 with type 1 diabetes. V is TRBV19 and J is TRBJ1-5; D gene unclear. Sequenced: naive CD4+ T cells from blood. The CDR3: CASSIWSGGPQHF. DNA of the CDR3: TGTGCCAGTAGTATTTGGTCGGGAGGGCCCCAGCATTTT.